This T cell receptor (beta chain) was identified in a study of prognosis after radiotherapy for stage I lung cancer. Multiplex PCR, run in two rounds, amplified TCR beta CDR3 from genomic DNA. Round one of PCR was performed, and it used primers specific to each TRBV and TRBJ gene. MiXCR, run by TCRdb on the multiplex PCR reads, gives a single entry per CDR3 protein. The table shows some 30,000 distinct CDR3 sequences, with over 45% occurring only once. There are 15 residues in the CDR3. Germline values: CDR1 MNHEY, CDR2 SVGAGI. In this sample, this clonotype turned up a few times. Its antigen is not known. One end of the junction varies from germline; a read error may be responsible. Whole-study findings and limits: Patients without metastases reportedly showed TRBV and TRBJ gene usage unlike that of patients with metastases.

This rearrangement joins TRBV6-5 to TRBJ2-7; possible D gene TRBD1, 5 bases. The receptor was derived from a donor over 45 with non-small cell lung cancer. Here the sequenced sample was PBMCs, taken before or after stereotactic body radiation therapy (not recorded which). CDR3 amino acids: CASIYVKGPPYEQYF. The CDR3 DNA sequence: TGTGCCAGCATTTACGTAAAGGGGCCCCCCTACGAGCAGTACTTC.